This section outlines one TCR beta chain sequence together with its context. The antigen remains unidentified. Germline is not matched at one junction end, which may reflect a read error. This entry is derived from a study of T cell responses to AZD1222 COVID-19 vaccine. Findings and limits, study-wide: Repertoire sampling was restricted to post-peak T cell response timepoints. Increased Spike-specific TCR breadth and depth were observed after two AZD1222 doses. The donor group comprised mostly white British people and more females; the analysis possibly underestimated clonal diversity.

Profiled with immunoSEQ multiplex PCR; TCRdb holds only in-frame clones, not every one. The sample lists about 140,000 clones, approximately 90% seen once, with roughly 2.8% in the top ten. Germline values: CDR1 KGHSH, CDR2 LQKENI. This CDR3 is 9 amino acids long. Sequencing used peripheral blood, obtained on day 0 of AZD1222 vaccination. J is TRBJ1-1 and V is TRBV18; no clear D. This TCR derives from an adult in good health. This CDR3 reads CASSPPVVF. For the CDR3, the DNA is TGTGCCAGCTCACCCCCCGTAGTCTTT. The full variable domain, completed using reference TRBV18 and TRBJ1-1, is NAGVMQNPRHLVRRRGQEARLRCSPMKGHSHVYWYRQLPEEGLKFMVYLQKENIIDESGMPKERFSAEFPKEGPSILRIQQVVRGDSAAYFCASSPPVVFGQGTRLTVV.